These 2 T cell receptor beta chains were all obtained from the same sample, sequenced in a study of shared clonotypes between healthy human individuals. CD45RO-negative, CCR7-selected cells formed the naive CD8 fraction, which excluded terminally differentiated effector memory CD45RA+ cells. Measured with immunoSEQ multiplex PCR; TCRdb has only the in-frame clones, and not every one. The table lists more than 600,000 clones, 90% to 95% of them singletons. Sequences were obtained from naive CD8+ T cells sorted from blood. The receptors come from a man under 40 in good health.

The genes are TRBV6-5 and TRBJ2-7; TRBD1 matches 8 bases. There are 15 residues in the CDR3. CDR1 is MNHEY and CDR2 is SVGAGI in the germline V gene. Trimming removed 10 bases from V and 8 bases from J; junction bases left unmatched: 19. The CDR3 region is CAIRRAGTGGFQQYF. CDR3 coding DNA: TGTGCCATCAGAAGAGCCGGGACAGGAGGGTTCCAGCAGTACTTC.

In its sample, this clone was seen once. This chain links TRBV6-5 with TRBJ2-1, with TRBD2 as a possible D gene (7 bases). Germline loops: CDR1 MNHEY, CDR2 SVGAGI. This CDR3 region has 12 residues. With 9 bases removed from V and 8 bases from J, the gap between germline ends came to 14 bases. The CDR3 bases are TGTGCCAGTGGGAGGGGGGGTTATGAGCAGTTCTTC. This sequence encodes CASGRGGYEQFF.